This entry describes one T cell receptor (beta chain). Its target is not known. The sample is drawn from a study of cytomegalovirus exposure and HLA in healthy donors. Study-level findings and limits: The classifier reportedly diagnosed cytomegalovirus status with high specificity and sensitivity.

Amplification used 60 Vbeta primers and 13 Jbeta primers. Assay used: immunoSEQ multiplex PCR; TCRdb lists only in-frame clones, some missing. The data hold under 130,000 clones, with more than 60% observed a single time. The sequenced sample was PBMCs. The TCR comes from a male donor in good health and CMV-seronegative.

The CDR3 loop is CASSQDGDSKGYGYTF. In nucleotides, the CDR3 is TGTGCCAGCAGCCAAGACGGGGACAGTAAAGGCTATGGCTACACCTTC. V and J are TRBV4-2 and TRBJ1-2; 7 bases agree with TRBD1. CDR3 length equals 16 residues. The V gene's germline CDR1 is LGHNA and CDR2 YNFKEQ. V lost 0 bases, J lost 4 bases, and 8 bases stayed unmatched.